The 22 T cell receptor beta chains below were found in one sample sequenced in a study of T cell changes during pregnancy in multiple sclerosis. Generated by immunoSEQ multiplex PCR, the TCRdb table keeps only in-frame clones and is missing some. The table lists around 29,000 clones, more than 85% of them singletons. The sample was CD4+ T cells from peripheral blood mononuclear cells, taken in the first trimester of pregnancy. These receptors were collected from a female donor in good health, enrolled as a control in a pregnancy study.

The chain uses TRBV28 and TRBJ2-5; maybe TRBD1 (7 bases). In germline, CDR1 is MDHEN, CDR2 SYDVKM. V was trimmed by 5 bases and J by 5 bases, leaving 21 bases between them. The CDR3 runs to 16 residues. The DNA for the CDR3 is TGTGCCAGCAGTCACCAGACAGGGACTCGAAAGGAGACCCAGTACTTC. Its protein product is CASSHQTGTRKETQYF.

The rearrangement joins TRBV7-8 to TRBJ2-7; D ambiguous. Germline CDR1 is SGHVS and CDR2 is FQNEAQ. Trimming pared 2 bases from V and 2 bases from J, leaving 7 bases between. The length of the CDR3 is 13 residues. CDR3 sequence: CASSLSPPYEQYF. In nucleotides, the CDR3 is TGTGCCAGCAGCTTAAGCCCCCCCTACGAGCAGTACTTC.

The chain uses TRBV6-5 and TRBJ2-2; a weak D match, TRBD2 (6 bases). From germline, CDR1 is MNHEY and CDR2 SVGAGI. V gave up 7 bases and J gave up 1 base, with 13 bases separating them. This CDR3 is 15 amino acids long. Here the CDR3 reads CASTESGLNTGELFF. The CDR3, as DNA: TGTGCCAGCACAGAAAGCGGGTTGAACACCGGGGAGCTGTTTTTT.

This chain uses TRBV28 with TRBJ1-1, with 9 bases identical to TRBD1. This CDR3 has 13 amino acids. Germline trimming cut 6 bases from V and 10 bases from J; bases unmatched to any gene: 9. Germline lookup yields CDR1 MDHEN and CDR2 SYDVKM. In nucleotides, the CDR3 is TGTGCCAGCAGACCAACAGGGGGCGTTGGAGCTTTCTTT. Residues: CASRPTGGVGAFF. The variable domain in full, with the rest retrieved from reference TRBV28 and TRBJ1-1, is DVKVTQSSRYLVKRTGEKVFLECVQDMDHENMFWYRQDPGLGLRLIYFSYDVKMKEKGDIPEGYSVSREKKERFSLILESASTNQTSMYLCASRPTGGVGAFFGQGTRLTVV.

A word on this clone: The sample has other DNA sequences that encode this CDR3 too. The CDR3 DNA reads TGCGCCAGCAGCTTGGACAGGGTCGAAAATAATTCACCCCTCCACTTT. This sequence encodes CASSLDRVENNSPLHF. This chain uses TRBV5-1 with TRBJ1-6; D may be TRBD1 (6 bases). Trimming shortened V by 0 bases and J by 5 bases, and 12 bases separated the two germline ends. Germline V gene data show CDR1 as SGHRS and CDR2 as YFSETQ. The CDR3 sequence is 16 residues long.

The chain uses TRBV5-1 and TRBJ2-2, with 8 bases identical to TRBD1. Unmatched junction bases numbered 6, after V lost 4 bases and J lost 4 bases. Germline lookup yields CDR1 SGHRS and CDR2 YFSETQ. This CDR3 is built from 15 residues. The CDR3 DNA reads as TGCGCCAGCAGCCAGAGGACAGGGTCCACCGGGGAGCTGTTTTTT. It codes for CASSQRTGSTGELFF.

This chain connects TRBV5-8 to TRBJ2-7; maybe TRBD1 (5 bases). The V and J ends lost 0 bases and 3 bases respectively, with 10 bases between them. The CDR3 is 14 residues long. Germline V gene sequence: CDR1 SGHTS, CDR2 YDEGEE. DNA of the CDR3: TGTGCCAGCAGCTTGGGTCAGGGTGTCTACGAGCAGTACTTC. Its protein product is CASSLGQGVYEQYF.

J is TRBJ2-7 and V is TRBV28, with D tentatively TRBD1 (5 bases). Germline values: CDR1 MDHEN, CDR2 SYDVKM. This CDR3 contains 18 residues. With 6 bases removed from V and 1 base from J, the gap between germline ends came to 25 bases. CDR3 amino acids: CASSPWGRVGLGSYEQYF. CDR3 DNA sequence: TGTGCCAGCAGCCCCTGGGGCAGGGTGGGCTTAGGGTCCTACGAGCAGTACTTC.

This clone has a single count. The chain couples TRBV29-1 to TRBJ2-3, with D possibly matching TRBD1 (5 bases). Trimming left V 2 bases short and J 0 bases short, with 9 bases between. The CDR3 extends over 14 amino acids. The germline V gene has CDR1 SQVTM and CDR2 ANQGSEA. The CDR3 DNA reads as TGCAGCGTTGAAAAGGGGCGTAGCACAGATACGCAGTATTTT. Protein product: CSVEKGRSTDTQYF.

The V call is TRBV5-8, the J call TRBJ1-4; 8 positions match TRBD1. This CDR3 contains 14 residues. Trimming cost V 4 bases and J 6 bases; bases outside gene matches: 5. Germline CDR1 reads SGHTS; CDR2 reads YDEGEE. This chain's CDR3 is CASSPGGADEKLFF. The DNA for the CDR3 is TGTGCCAGCAGCCCAGGGGGCGCGGATGAAAAACTGTTTTTT.

V gene TRBV28 combines with J gene TRBJ2-5, with TRBD2 matching over 10 bases. Unmatched junction bases numbered 11, after V lost 6 bases and J lost 4 bases. The CDR3 runs 16 residues. Germline lookup yields CDR1 MDHEN and CDR2 SYDVKM. In nucleotides, the CDR3 is TGTGCCAGCAGGCAAAAGCGGGAGGGCTTAAGAGAGACCCAGTACTTC. As protein: CASRQKREGLRETQYF.

In this sample, this clone turned up a few times. V and J are TRBV27 and TRBJ2-5; 8 nucleotides line up with TRBD1. V was clipped by 6 bases and J by 4 bases; unmatched bases: 7. Germline assignment: CDR1 MNHEY and CDR2 SMNVEV (reference sequence). The CDR3 is made up of 14 amino acids. The CDR3 loop is CASSSDRARETQYF. The CDR3 nucleotides are TGTGCCAGCAGCTCGGACAGGGCGCGAGAGACCCAGTACTTC.

This chain uses TRBV28 with TRBJ1-3; D unresolved. This CDR3 spans 15 amino acids. Germline values: CDR1 MDHEN, CDR2 SYDVKM. V shed 7 bases and J shed 7 bases, with 20 bases lying between them. The CDR3 here is CASTGSPSEGNTIYF. CDR3 nucleotides: TGTGCCAGCACGGGGAGCCCTTCGGAAGGGAACACCATATATTTT.

This clone was found a few times. V and J are TRBV19 and TRBJ1-1, with a possible D match to TRBD1 (6 bases). V lost 5 bases and J lost 6, with 16 bases in between. The CDR3 covers 14 residues. CDR1 LNHDA and CDR2 SQIVND come from the germline V gene (reference sequence). This CDR3 is CASSPRRQVPEAFF. Written as DNA, the CDR3 is TGTGCCAGTAGTCCCCGCCGACAGGTGCCTGAAGCTTTCTTT.

V gene TRBV29-1 combines with J gene TRBJ2-2, with D tentatively TRBD1 (6 bases). CDR1 is SQVTM, CDR2 ANQGSEA, per germline. CDR3 length: 13 residues. Deletions cut 7 bases from V and 4 bases from J, with 13 bases between. The CDR3: CSGQGQFTGELFF. CDR3 sequence (DNA): TGCAGCGGTCAAGGACAGTTCACCGGGGAGCTGTTTTTT.

The rearrangement joins TRBV7-2 to TRBJ2-7; D not certain. The V gene lost 1 base and the J gene lost 0 bases, with 7 bases spanning the gap. This CDR3 spans 14 amino acids. The V gene's germline CDR1 is SGHTA and CDR2 FQGNSA. The CDR3 DNA is TGTGCCAGCAGCTTAGGTCCGTCCTCCTACGAGCAGTACTTC. Its translation is CASSLGPSSYEQYF.

The CDR3 bases are TGTGCCAGCAGTGCGGAACCGGGGGGCCGCTCCTACAATGAGCAGTTCTTC. Protein: CASSAEPGGRSYNEQFF. This chain links TRBV6-1 with TRBJ2-1, with a possible D match to TRBD2 (7 bases). The CDR3 is 17 residues long. Trimming removed 4 bases at V and 0 bases at J, with 16 bases between. Germline V gene sequence: CDR1 MNHNS, CDR2 SASEGT.

This clone was picked up a small number of times. The gene calls are TRBV6-1 and TRBJ1-1; D is uncertain. Germline V gene sequence: CDR1 MNHNS, CDR2 SASEGT. The ends were cut back, 5 bases at V and 0 bases at J, with 10 bases in the middle. CDR3 length: 14 residues. CDR3 nucleotides: TGTGCCAGCAGTCTGGAGGGCTTGAACACTGAAGCTTTCTTT. Its protein is CASSLEGLNTEAFF.

In its sample, this clone was seen once. The chain recombines TRBV18 with TRBJ2-1, with D possibly matching TRBD2 (5 bases). The CDR3 loop spans 14 amino acids. Trimming took off 3 bases at V and 7 bases at J, with 13 bases between the two ends. From germline, CDR1 is KGHSH and CDR2 LQKENI. DNA for the CDR3: TGTGCCAGCTCACCCTCTCGCGGGCGTAATGAGCAGTTCTTC. It yields the protein CASSPSRGRNEQFF.

This chain connects TRBV19 to TRBJ2-4, with no clear D. CDR3 length: 12 amino acids. The germline V gene has CDR1 LNHDA and CDR2 SQIVND (reference sequence). V was trimmed by 3 bases and J by 5 bases, leaving 5 bases between them. CDR3 nucleotide sequence: TGTGCCAGTAGTATCCCCGAAAACATTCAGTACTTC. Its protein is CASSIPENIQYF.

V gene TRBV4-1 combines with J gene TRBJ2-7; D perhaps matches TRBD2 (6 bases). The V gene lost 2 bases and the J gene lost 5 bases, with 16 bases spanning the gap. The CDR3 sequence is 15 residues long. Germline V gives CDR1 MGHRA, CDR2 YSYEKL. In DNA, the CDR3 is TGCGCCAGCAGCCAACCCGGGGTAGCGGTGGACGAGCAGTACTTC. Protein sequence: CASSQPGVAVDEQYF.

V and J are TRBV10-1 and TRBJ2-3, with D possibly TRBD1 on 7 matching bases. V dropped 10 bases and J dropped 0 bases, with 11 bases sitting between them. Germline V gene data show CDR1 as WNHNN and CDR2 as SYGVQD (reference sequence). This CDR3 is built from 13 residues. The CDR3 protein is CATSGGSTDTQYF. The CDR3 bases are TGCGCCACCTCAGGGGGGAGCACAGATACGCAGTATTTT.